Given below is one T cell receptor beta chain in context. Primed by a sample-barcoded 5' primer and a J-beta primer mix, a second PCR proceeded for 7 to 11 cycles. Via MiXCR, TCRdb re-called the 5' RACE reads, giving one row per CDR3 protein. The sample holds 1,500,000 or so distinct CDR3 sequences, 35% to 45% seen once. The data were taken from a study of blood T cells in healthy people across ages. Study details: The capture of about one barcoded beta molecule per two T cells was achieved by template switching.

The CDR3 covers 17 residues. Germline lookup yields CDR1 SGHVS and CDR2 FNYEAQ. The ends were cut back, 0 bases at V and 7 bases at J, with 19 bases in the middle. The sequence came from a woman between 18 and 30 years old in good health. The sequencing input was blood. V is TRBV7-6 and J is TRBJ2-1; the D gene is possibly TRBD2 (6 bases). CDR3 sequence: CASSLASHPGGTNEQFF. The DNA for the CDR3 is TGTGCCAGCAGCTTAGCCTCCCATCCCGGAGGGACTAATGAGCAGTTCTTC.